The sequence of this T cell receptor (beta chain) was determined in a study of PD-1 blockade in classical Hodgkin lymphoma. Study-level findings and limits: Nothing has yet pinned down what causes the repertoire differences, possibly disease activity or prior therapy. CD4+ TCR diversity rose significantly by C4D1, and CD8+ TCR diversity did not. Patients newly diagnosed and complete responders had comparable baseline diversity. Healthy donors were reported to have higher baseline TCR diversity than newly diagnosed patients.

This clone was recorded a few times. Its antigen is currently unknown. Germline V gives CDR1 SGDLS, CDR2 YYNGEE. V was pared by 5 bases and J by 4 bases, with 4 bases of the junction left unmatched. This CDR3 has 14 amino acids. Using immunoSEQ multiplex PCR, the repertoire was profiled, and TCRdb retains in-frame clones only, with some absent. The table shows some 19,000 clones, with about 75% occurring only once. The time point is: cycle 4 day 1 (C4D1), after less than 7 weeks of nivolumab. After autologous stem cell transplantation all patients relapsed, and prior brentuximab vedotin exposure differed between cohorts. Magnetic negative selection was used to purify CD4+ T cells from thawed PBMCs.

The receptor's source is a human donor with classical Hodgkin lymphoma. This material consisted of CD4+ T cells from blood, taken before the fourth cycle of nivolumab. The chain has TRBV9 and TRBJ2-7, with 12 bases lining up with TRBD2. The DNA for the CDR3 is TGTGCCAGCAGTCTCACTAGCGGGAGGTACGAGCAGTACTTC. It is translated as CASSLTSGRYEQYF.